The 24 T cell receptor beta chains reported below all come from one sample, sequenced in a study of monozygotic twins with inflammatory bowel disease. TCRdb reprocessed the 5' RACE reads, with one entry per CDR3 protein and no DNA. Here the sample table reports around 150,000 distinct CDR3 sequences. What was sequenced was blood. The receptor set was obtained from a human donor with ulcerative colitis or Crohn's disease, or a healthy co-twin of an affected twin (not recorded which).

The J gene is TRBJ2-7, the V gene TRBV29-1. The CDR3 contains 12 residues. CDR1 and CDR2 (germline): SQVTM, ANQGSEA. This CDR3 is CSVSFNSGEQYF.

This chain connects TRBV7-3 to TRBJ2-1; without DNA, the TCRdb call of TRBD1 cannot be checked. This CDR3 contains 15 residues. Looked up from germline, CDR1 is SGHTA and CDR2 is FQGTGA. The CDR3 is CASSSGQGNYNEQFF.

The gene calls are TRBV20-1 and TRBJ1-2. In germline, CDR1 is DFQATT, CDR2 SNEGSKA (reference sequence). The CDR3 has 13 amino acids. The CDR3 reads CSATGGELYGYTF.

This sequence joins TRBV5-4 and TRBJ2-3; the TRBD2 assignment by TCRdb is unverifiable without DNA. Germline values: CDR1 SGHNT, CDR2 YYREEE (reference sequence). This CDR3 comprises 16 residues. The CDR3 here is CASSLASGRNTDTQYF.

The chain is built from TRBV24-1 and TRBJ1-1; TCRdb outputs TRBD1, but without DNA this stays unchecked. CDR3 length: 14 amino acids. Per germline, CDR1 KGHDR and CDR2 SFDVKD. CDR3: CATSDHSGGAEAFF.

CDR3 sequence: CSVELTGNEQFF. This chain connects TRBV29-1 to TRBJ2-1; TCRdb reports TRBD1, a call that lacks DNA to check it against. Germline CDR1 reads SQVTM; CDR2 reads ANQGSEA. The CDR3 has 12 residues.

The rearrangement joins TRBV3-1 to TRBJ2-6; TCRdb's assignment of TRBD1 cannot be checked, as there is no DNA. The CDR3 totals 19 residues. Germline assignment: CDR1 LGHDT and CDR2 YNNKEL (reference sequence). CDR3 region: CASSHTGVGIFSGANVLTF.

The chain joins TRBV21-1 to TRBJ1-2; TCRdb gives TRBD1 as the D gene, but with no DNA this cannot be confirmed. TRBV21-1 is annotated as a pseudogene. This CDR3 is 14 amino acids long. CDR3 protein: CASSKDRGGYGYTF.

The chain has TRBV5-1 and TRBJ2-1; TCRdb's assignment of TRBD1 cannot be checked, as there is no DNA. The CDR3 runs 16 residues. CDR1 SGHRS and CDR2 YFSETQ come from the germline V gene. This CDR3 reads CASSWGQGARYNEQFF.

The chain joins TRBV6-4 to TRBJ2-7; absent DNA, TCRdb's TRBD1 call cannot be checked. The CDR3 totals 13 residues. CDR1 and CDR2 (germline): MRHNA, SNTAGT. CDR3 in amino acids: CARGVGRDYEQYF.

The V gene is TRBV7-2, the J gene TRBJ2-7; as DNA is missing, the TRBD1 call by TCRdb cannot be tested. This CDR3 region has 15 residues. The germline V gene has CDR1 SGHTA and CDR2 FQGNSA. This chain's CDR3 is CASSLGRTTTYEQYF.

The chain combines TRBV18 with TRBJ1-1. Germline values: CDR1 KGHSH, CDR2 LQKENI. This CDR3 is built from 15 residues. The CDR3 loop reads CASSPAVDLSREAFF.

The V gene is TRBV7-3, the J gene TRBJ2-2; TCRdb indicates TRBD1, and absent DNA this call remains unverified. Germline V gene sequence: CDR1 SGHTA, CDR2 FQGTGA. The CDR3 totals 13 residues. The CDR3: CASSSRGSGELFF.

The chain combines TRBV10-3 with TRBJ2-7; the D call from TCRdb, TRBD1, cannot be confirmed without DNA. This CDR3 is built from 13 residues. In germline, CDR1 is ENHRY, CDR2 SYGVKD. The CDR3 here is CATWGQGAYEQYF.

The chain combines TRBV7-2 with TRBJ2-5; TCRdb returns TRBD1, unconfirmable since there is no DNA. Germline CDR1 and CDR2: SGHTA and FQGNSA. The CDR3 is 14 amino acids. The CDR3 loop reads CASSTRGAQETQYF.

J is TRBJ2-3 and V is TRBV19. The germline gives CDR1 LNHDA, CDR2 SQIVND (reference sequence). The CDR3 is 15 amino acids. The CDR3 here is CASSIKSNWAGTQYF.

This chain uses TRBV7-6 with TRBJ2-7; TCRdb's D call, TRBD1, is unchecked because there is no DNA. This CDR3 comprises 12 residues. From germline, CDR1 is SGHVS and CDR2 FNYEAQ. The CDR3 protein is CASSSTGWEQYF.

The V gene is TRBV5-1, the J gene TRBJ2-1; TCRdb's assignment of TRBD2 cannot be checked, as there is no DNA. The CDR3 is 15 residues long. Per germline, CDR1 SGHRS and CDR2 YFSETQ. CDR3 protein: CASSRGLATYNEQFF.

The rearrangement joins TRBV28 to TRBJ2-5; the TCRdb call, TRBD2, lacks DNA for checking. This CDR3 has 14 residues. Per the germline V gene, CDR1 is MDHEN and CDR2 is SYDVKM. The CDR3 loop is CASNEVRGRETQYF.

This chain uses TRBV7-2 with TRBJ2-1; TCRdb outputs TRBD1, but without DNA this stays unchecked. There are 16 residues in the CDR3. The germline V gene encodes CDR1 SGHTA and CDR2 FQGNSA. CDR3 region: CASSLRPGQVYNEQFF.

CDR3 sequence reads: CASSPREATYEQYF. The chain combines TRBV7-2 with TRBJ2-7. This CDR3 spans 14 amino acids. Germline values: CDR1 SGHTA, CDR2 FQGNSA.

The J gene is TRBJ2-3, the V gene TRBV7-9; TCRdb calls TRBD1, which cannot be checked without DNA. Germline assignment: CDR1 SEHNR and CDR2 FQNEAQ (reference sequence). This CDR3 has 15 residues. This CDR3 is CASSRPGGSTDTQYF.

The V gene is TRBV5-1, the J gene TRBJ2-3. Germline CDR1 and CDR2: SGHRS and YFSETQ. This CDR3 spans 15 amino acids. The CDR3 sequence: CASSLEGRNTDTQYF.

V and J are TRBV2 and TRBJ2-3; the TCRdb call, TRBD2, lacks DNA for checking. The CDR3 totals 15 residues. Germline CDR1 reads SNHLY; CDR2 reads FYNNEI. The CDR3: CASSLSGRGTDTQYF.